This T cell receptor (beta chain) originates from a study of blood T cell repertoires in COVID-19. Across the study: T cells, B-cell-depleted T cells, or PBMCs supplied cDNA or gDNA.

Sequenced by immunoSEQ multiplex PCR; TCRdb stores in-frame clones only, minus some. This repertoire shows some 270,000 clones, 75% to 90% found once; its top ten account for 1.5% to 2%. CDR3 length: 14 amino acids. Germline values: CDR1 SGHRS, CDR2 YFSETQ. V lost 0 bases and J 2 bases, leaving 8 bases between the germline ends. The chain combines TRBV5-1 with TRBJ2-5; D might be TRBD1 (6 bases). The sequence was obtained from a woman in her thirties or forties who had recovered from COVID-19. The sequenced material came from PBMCs or T cells enriched from blood (not recorded which). The DNA for the CDR3 is TGCGCCAGCAGCTTGGGTACAGGGCAAGAGACCCAGTACTTC. Translated: CASSLGTGQETQYF.